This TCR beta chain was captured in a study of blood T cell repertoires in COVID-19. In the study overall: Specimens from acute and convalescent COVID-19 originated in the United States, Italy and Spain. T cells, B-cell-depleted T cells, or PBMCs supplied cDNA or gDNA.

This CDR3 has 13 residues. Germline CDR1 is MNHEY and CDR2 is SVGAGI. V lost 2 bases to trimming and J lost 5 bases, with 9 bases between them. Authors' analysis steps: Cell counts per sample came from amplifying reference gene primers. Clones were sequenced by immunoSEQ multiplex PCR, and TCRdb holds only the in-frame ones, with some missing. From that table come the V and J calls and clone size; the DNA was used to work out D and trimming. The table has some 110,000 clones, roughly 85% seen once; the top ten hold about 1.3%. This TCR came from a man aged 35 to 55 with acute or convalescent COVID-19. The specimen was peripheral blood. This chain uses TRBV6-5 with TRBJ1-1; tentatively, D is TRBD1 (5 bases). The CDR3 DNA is TGTGCCAGCAGTTACGTGCCAGGGACTGAAGCTTTCTTT. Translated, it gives CASSYVPGTEAFF.